The clone carrying this TCR beta chain was detected ten times or more. Its antigen is not identified. The CDR3 regions of TCR beta were amplified from RNA transcripts. TCR CDR3 underwent first-round RT-PCR with the HTBI primer set. TCRdb used MiXCR to reprocess the multiplex PCR reads, holding one entry per CDR3 protein. The table shows around 620,000 distinct CDR3 sequences, with 14% occurring only once. The data derive from a study of T cells in Graves' hyperthyroidism and ophthalmopathy. Study overall: Before treatment of any kind, peripheral blood was taken at initial diagnosis.

General study points: Most thyroid-expanded clonotypes above 0.001 were also found in blood.

Germline CDR1 GTSNPN, CDR2 SVGIG (reference sequence). With 1 base clipped from V and 5 bases from J, the junction kept 0 bases outside the gene matches. The CDR3 is 13 residues long. Ophthalmopathy cases scored 3 or more on the Clinical Activity Score and 4 or more on NOSPECS grade, with duration below 3 months. Diagnoses used clinical symptoms, serum thyroxine and TRAb, thyroid ultrasound and orbital computed tomography. This chain links TRBV30 with TRBJ2-7, with TRBD2 matching 12 bases. The sequencing input was blood. This TCR came from a woman aged 18-30 years with Graves' ophthalmopathy. The CDR3 region has the DNA TGTGCCTGGAGTGGGACTAGCGGGAACGAGCAGTACTTC. Protein sequence: CAWSGTSGNEQYF.